These 4 T cell receptor beta chains originate from one sample sequenced in a study of prognosis after radiotherapy for stage I lung cancer. Amplicons of TCR beta CDR3 were generated from genomic DNA by two-round multiplex PCR. First-round PCR used primers specific to each TRBV and TRBJ gene. TCRdb passed the multiplex PCR reads through MiXCR, listing each CDR3 protein once. The sample records roughly 14,000 distinct CDR3 sequences, 25% to 30% being singletons. The specimen comprised PBMCs, sampled before or after stereotactic body radiation therapy (not recorded which). These receptors came from a donor aged 50 or older with non-small cell lung cancer.

The chain couples TRBV28 to TRBJ2-7; D is ambiguous. From germline, CDR1 is MDHEN and CDR2 SYDVKM. This CDR3 is 14 amino acids long. Between the trimmed V and J ends, which lost 3 bases and 0 bases, there was a span of 9 bases. The CDR3 spells CASSFTIRSYEQYF. The CDR3 region has the DNA TGTGCCAGCAGTTTCACGATTCGCTCCTACGAGCAGTACTTC.

This clonotype was seen repeatedly, ten times or more. This rearrangement joins TRBV2 to TRBJ1-1; D is unclear. The CDR3 has 14 amino acids. Between the trimmed V and J ends, which lost 2 bases and 5 bases, there was a span of 12 bases. Germline lookup yields CDR1 SNHLY and CDR2 FYNNEI. CDR3 in DNA: TGTGCCAGCAGTGAATGGGGAGAAGAAACTGAAGCTTTCTTT. Protein: CASSEWGEETEAFF.

A remark on this clonotype: A far larger clone is one base from this, pointing to a likely read error. The gene calls are TRBV20-1 and TRBJ2-7; D unresolved. The J call could be wrong; TRBJ2-5 is a better fit for the DNA end. Germline V CDR1 and CDR2: DFQATT, SNEGSKA (reference sequence). This CDR3 spans 13 amino acids. The CDR3 spells CSARGLRVETQYF. Written as DNA, the CDR3 is TGCAGTGCTAGAGGCTTACGGGTGGAGACCCAGTACTTC.

This clonotype has at least ten counts. This chain joins TRBV11-2 and TRBJ2-7; possibly TRBD1 for D (6 bases). V was cut by 3 bases and J by 4 bases, with 13 bases left in between. Germline values: CDR1 SGHAT, CDR2 FQNNGV. The CDR3 covers 14 residues. The CDR3 DNA reads TGTGCCAGCAGCTTCGGGACACCTTCGTACGAGCAGTACTTC. Protein sequence: CASSFGTPSYEQYF.